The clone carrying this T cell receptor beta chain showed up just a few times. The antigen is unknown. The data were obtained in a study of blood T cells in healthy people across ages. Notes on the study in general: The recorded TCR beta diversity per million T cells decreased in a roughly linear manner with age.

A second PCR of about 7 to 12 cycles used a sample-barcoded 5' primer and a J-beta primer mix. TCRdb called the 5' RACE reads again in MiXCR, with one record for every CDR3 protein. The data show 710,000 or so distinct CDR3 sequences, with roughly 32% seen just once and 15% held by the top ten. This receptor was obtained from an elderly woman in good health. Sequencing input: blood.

The CDR3 DNA reads as TGTGCCAGCAGCCATGCCGTCGGGAGGGATCAGCCCCAGCATTTT. Translated, it gives CASSHAVGRDQPQHF. The J gene is TRBJ1-5, the V gene TRBV7-2, with D hard to call. This CDR3 is 15 amino acids long. The V end was cut by 5 bases, the J end by 5 bases, with 16 bases between. Per the germline V gene, CDR1 is SGHTA and CDR2 is FQGNSA.